This TCR beta chain was identified in a study of molecular identifiers for immune sequencing clone quantification. TCRdb reanalysed the PCR reads using MiXCR and keeps one entry per CDR3 protein. The profile covers 600,000 to 650,000 distinct CDR3 sequences, with just under 20% appearing a single time and around 0.86% taken by the ten largest. Many counts were recorded for this clonotype. Germline V gene lookup returns CDR1 SEHNR and CDR2 FQNEAQ (reference sequence). The CDR3 loop spans 17 amino acids. The V and J ends lost 1 base and 1 base respectively, with 13 bases between them. The gene calls are TRBV7-9 and TRBJ2-2; tentative D call: TRBD1 (6 bases). This receptor was obtained from a human donor in good health. Some libraries in this study had Jurkat cell RNA spiked in. The sample comprised naive CD8+ T cells from blood, with Jurkat cell RNA spiked in. Subset in this sample: FACS-sorted CD8+CD4-CCR7+CD45RA+ naive T cells. The CDR3 region has the DNA TGTGCCAGCAGCTTAGTACGGGGACACCTGAACACCGGGGAGCTGTTTTTT. As protein: CASSLVRGHLNTGELFF.